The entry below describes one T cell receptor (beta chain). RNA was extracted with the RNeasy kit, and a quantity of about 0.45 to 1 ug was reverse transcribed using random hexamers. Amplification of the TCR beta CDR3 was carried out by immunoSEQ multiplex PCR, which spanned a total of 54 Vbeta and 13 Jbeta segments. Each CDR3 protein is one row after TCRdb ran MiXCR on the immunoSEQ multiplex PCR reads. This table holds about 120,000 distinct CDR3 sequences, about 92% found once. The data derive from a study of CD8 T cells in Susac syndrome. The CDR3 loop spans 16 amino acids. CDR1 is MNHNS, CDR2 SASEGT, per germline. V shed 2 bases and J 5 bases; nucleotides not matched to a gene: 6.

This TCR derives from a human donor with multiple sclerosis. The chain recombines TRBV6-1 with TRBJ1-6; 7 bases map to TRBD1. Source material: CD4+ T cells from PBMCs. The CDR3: CASSERRQGNNSPLHF. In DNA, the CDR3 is TGTGCCAGCAGTGAAAGGAGACAGGGAAATAATTCACCCCTCCACTTT.